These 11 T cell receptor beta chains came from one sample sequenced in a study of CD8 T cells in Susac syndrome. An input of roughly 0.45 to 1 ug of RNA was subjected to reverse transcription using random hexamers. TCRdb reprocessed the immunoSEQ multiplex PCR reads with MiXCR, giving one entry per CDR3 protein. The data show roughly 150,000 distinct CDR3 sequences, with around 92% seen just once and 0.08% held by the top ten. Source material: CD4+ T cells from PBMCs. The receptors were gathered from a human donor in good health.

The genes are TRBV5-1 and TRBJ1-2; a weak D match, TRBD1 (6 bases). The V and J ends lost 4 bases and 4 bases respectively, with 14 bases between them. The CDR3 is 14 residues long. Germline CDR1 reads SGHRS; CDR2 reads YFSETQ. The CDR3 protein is CASSLNTGSYGYTF. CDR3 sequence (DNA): TGCGCCAGCAGCCTAAATACAGGGAGCTATGGCTACACCTTC.

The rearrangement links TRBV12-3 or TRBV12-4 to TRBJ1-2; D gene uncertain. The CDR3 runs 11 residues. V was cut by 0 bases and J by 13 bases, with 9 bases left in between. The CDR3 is CASSLARTATF. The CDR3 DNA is TGTGCCAGCAGTTTAGCGCGGACGGCCACCTTC.

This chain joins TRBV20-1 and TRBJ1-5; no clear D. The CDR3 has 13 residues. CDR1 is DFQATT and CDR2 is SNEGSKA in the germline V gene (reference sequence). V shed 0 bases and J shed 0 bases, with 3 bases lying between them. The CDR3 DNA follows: TGCAGTGCTAGAGAGGATAGCAATCAGCCCCAGCATTTT. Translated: CSAREDSNQPQHF.

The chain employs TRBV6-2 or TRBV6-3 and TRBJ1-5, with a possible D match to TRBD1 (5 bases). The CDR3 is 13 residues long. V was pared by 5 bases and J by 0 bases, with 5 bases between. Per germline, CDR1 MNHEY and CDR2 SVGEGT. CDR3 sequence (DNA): TGTGCCAGCAGTGACAGTAGCAATCAGCCCCAGCATTTT. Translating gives CASSDSSNQPQHF.

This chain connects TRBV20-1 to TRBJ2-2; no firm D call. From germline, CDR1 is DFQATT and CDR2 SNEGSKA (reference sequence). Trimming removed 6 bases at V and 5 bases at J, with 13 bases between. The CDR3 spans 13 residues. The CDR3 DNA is TGCAGTGCCCCCGGGCGGTTTACCGGGGAGCTGTTTTTT. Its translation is CSAPGRFTGELFF.

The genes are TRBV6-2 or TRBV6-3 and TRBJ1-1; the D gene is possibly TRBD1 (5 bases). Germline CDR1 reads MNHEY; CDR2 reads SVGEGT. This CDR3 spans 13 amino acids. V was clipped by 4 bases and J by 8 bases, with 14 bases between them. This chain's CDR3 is CASSFFGDREAFF. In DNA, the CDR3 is TGTGCCAGCAGTTTCTTCGGAGACAGAGAAGCTTTCTTT.

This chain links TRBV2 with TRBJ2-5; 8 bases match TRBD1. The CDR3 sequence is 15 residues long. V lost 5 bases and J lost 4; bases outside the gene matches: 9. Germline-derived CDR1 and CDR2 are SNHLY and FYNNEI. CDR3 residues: CASSIGQGMLETQYF. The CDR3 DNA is TGTGCCAGCAGTATCGGACAGGGAATGTTAGAGACCCAGTACTTC.

CDR3 in DNA: TGCGCCAGCAGCTTGCTCGAGGGCACTGAAGCTTTCTTT. It encodes CASSLLEGTEAFF. The rearrangement uses TRBV5-1 and TRBJ1-1; no clear D. This CDR3 spans 13 amino acids. Per germline, CDR1 SGHRS and CDR2 YFSETQ. The V end was cut by 1 base, the J end by 4 bases, with 8 bases between.

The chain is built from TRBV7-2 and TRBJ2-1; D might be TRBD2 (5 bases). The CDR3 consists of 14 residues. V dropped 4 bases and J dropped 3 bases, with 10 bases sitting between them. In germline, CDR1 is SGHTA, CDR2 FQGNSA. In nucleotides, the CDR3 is TGTGCCAGCAGCTATGAGGGCAGCTACAATGAGCAGTTCTTC. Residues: CASSYEGSYNEQFF. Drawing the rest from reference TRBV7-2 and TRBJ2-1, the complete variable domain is GAGVSQSPSNKVTEKGKDVELRCDPISGHTALYWYRQSLGQGLEFLIYFQGNSAPDKSGLPSDRFSAERTGGSVSTLTIQRTQQEDSAVYLCASSYEGSYNEQFFGPGTRLTVL.

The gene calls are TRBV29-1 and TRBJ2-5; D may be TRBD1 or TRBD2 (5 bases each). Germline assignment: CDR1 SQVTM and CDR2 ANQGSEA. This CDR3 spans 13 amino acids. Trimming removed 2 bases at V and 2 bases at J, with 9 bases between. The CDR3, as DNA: TGCAGCGTTGAATCGGGGCTTCAAGAGACCCAGTACTTC. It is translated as CSVESGLQETQYF.

The CDR3 coding sequence is TGTGCCAGCACAACCTGGCACAGGGGGGCCACTGAAGCTTTCTTT. This sequence encodes CASTTWHRGATEAFF. J is TRBJ1-1 and V is TRBV6-5; 8 bases agree with TRBD1. J was trimmed by 4 bases and V by 7 bases; bases with no gene match: 11. Germline assignment: CDR1 MNHEY and CDR2 SVGAGI. The CDR3 is made up of 15 amino acids.